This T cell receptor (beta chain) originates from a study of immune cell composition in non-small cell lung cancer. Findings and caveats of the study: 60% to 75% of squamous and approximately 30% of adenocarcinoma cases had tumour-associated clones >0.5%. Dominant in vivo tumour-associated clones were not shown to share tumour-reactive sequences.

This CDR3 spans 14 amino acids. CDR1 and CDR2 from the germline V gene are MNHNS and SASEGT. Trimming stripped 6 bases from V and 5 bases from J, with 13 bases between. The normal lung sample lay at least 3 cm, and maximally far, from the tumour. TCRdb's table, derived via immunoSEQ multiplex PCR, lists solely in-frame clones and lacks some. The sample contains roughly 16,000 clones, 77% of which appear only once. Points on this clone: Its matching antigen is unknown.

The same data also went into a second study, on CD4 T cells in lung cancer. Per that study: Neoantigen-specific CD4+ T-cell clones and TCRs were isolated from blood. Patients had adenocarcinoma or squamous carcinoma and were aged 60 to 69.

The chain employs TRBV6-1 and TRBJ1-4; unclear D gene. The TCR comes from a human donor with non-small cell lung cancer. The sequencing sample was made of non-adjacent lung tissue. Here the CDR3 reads CASSDPGSNEKLFF. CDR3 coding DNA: TGTGCCAGCAGCGATCCCGGATCCAATGAAAAACTGTTTTTT.